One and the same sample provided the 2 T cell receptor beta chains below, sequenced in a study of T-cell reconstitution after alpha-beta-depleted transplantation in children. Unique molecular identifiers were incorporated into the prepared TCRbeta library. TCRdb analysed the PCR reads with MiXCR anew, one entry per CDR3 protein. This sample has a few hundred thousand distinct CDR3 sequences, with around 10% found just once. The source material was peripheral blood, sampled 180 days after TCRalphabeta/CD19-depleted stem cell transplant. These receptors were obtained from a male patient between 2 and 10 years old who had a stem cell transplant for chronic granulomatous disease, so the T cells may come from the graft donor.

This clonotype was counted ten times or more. The CDR3 DNA sequence: TGCGCCAGCAGCCAACAGACGGGCAGGGTTAATTCACCCCTCCACTTT. Protein product: CASSQQTGRVNSPLHF. The chain has TRBV5-1 and TRBJ1-6, with D possibly TRBD1 on 5 matching bases. The CDR3 covers 16 residues. Trimming removed 4 bases at V and 6 bases at J, with 17 bases between. Germline values: CDR1 SGHRS, CDR2 YFSETQ.

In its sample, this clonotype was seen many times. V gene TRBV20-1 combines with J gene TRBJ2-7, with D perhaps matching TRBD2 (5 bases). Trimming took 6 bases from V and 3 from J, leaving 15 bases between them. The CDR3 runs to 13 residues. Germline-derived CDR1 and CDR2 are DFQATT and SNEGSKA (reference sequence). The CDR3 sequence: CSAQGLSDYEQYF. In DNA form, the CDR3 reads TGCAGTGCGCAAGGACTGAGCGACTACGAGCAGTACTTC.